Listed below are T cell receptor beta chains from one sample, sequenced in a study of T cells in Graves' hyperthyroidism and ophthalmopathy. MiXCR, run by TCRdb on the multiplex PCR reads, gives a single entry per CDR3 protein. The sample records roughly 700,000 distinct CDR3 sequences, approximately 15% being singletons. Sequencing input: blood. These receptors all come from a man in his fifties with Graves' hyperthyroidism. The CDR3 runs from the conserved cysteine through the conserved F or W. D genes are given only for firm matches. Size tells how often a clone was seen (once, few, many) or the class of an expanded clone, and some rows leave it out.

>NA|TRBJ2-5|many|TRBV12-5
CASGTGREGETQYF
TGTGCTAGTGGTACCGGTCGGGAAGGGGAGACCCAGTACTTC
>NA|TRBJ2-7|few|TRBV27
CASSLAQPSSYEQYF
TGTGCCAGCAGTTTAGCGCAGCCTAGCTCCTACGAGCAGTACTTC
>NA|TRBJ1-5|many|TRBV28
CAGQQGQGQPQHF
TGTGCCGGCCAACAGGGTCAGGGGCAGCCCCAGCATTTT
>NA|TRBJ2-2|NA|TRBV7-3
CASSLEPRSGELFF
TGTGCCAGCAGCTTGGAGCCGCGCTCCGGGGAGCTGTTTTTT
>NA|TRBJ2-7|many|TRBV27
CASKLQGNVYEQYF
TGTGCCAGCAAGCTACAGGGAAATGTCTACGAGCAGTACTTC
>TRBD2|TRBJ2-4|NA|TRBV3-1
CASSQDNGLAPPGNIQYF
TGTGCCAGCAGCCAAGATAATGGACTAGCGCCTCCCGGGAACATTCAGTACTTC
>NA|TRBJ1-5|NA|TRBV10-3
CAISESAGVDQPQHF
TGTGCCATCAGTGAGTCAGCAGGGGTAGATCAGCCCCAGCATTTT
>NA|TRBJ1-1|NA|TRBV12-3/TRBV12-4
CASSLAGVTGTEAFF
TGTGCCAGCAGTTTAGCGGGGGTGACGGGGACTGAAGCTTTCTTT
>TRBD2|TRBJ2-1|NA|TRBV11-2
CASSLVGGSNNEQFF
TGTGCCAGCAGCTTGGTGGGCGGGAGTAACAATGAGCAGTTCTTC
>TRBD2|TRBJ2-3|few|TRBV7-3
CASSREGPTDTQYF
TGTGCCAGCAGCCGGGAGGGCCCCACAGATACGCAGTATTTT
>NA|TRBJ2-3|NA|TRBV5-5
CASSFWSGTQYF
TGTGCCAGCAGCTTCTGGTCAGGCACGCAGTATTTT
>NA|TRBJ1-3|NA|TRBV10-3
CAILKPRSAGNTIYF
TGTGCCATCCTCAAGCCAAGATCAGCTGGAAACACCATATATTTT
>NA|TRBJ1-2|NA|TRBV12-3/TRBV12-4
CASRSPDAGLNYGYTF
TGTGCCAGCAGATCCCCGGACGCAGGTCTGAACTATGGCTACACCTTC
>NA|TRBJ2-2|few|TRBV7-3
CASSSPLTGELFF
TGTGCCAGCAGCTCTCCTCTCACCGGGGAGCTGTTTTTT
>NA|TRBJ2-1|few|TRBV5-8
CASSPWGRRDNEQFF
TGTGCCAGCAGCCCATGGGGACGGCGTGACAATGAGCAGTTCTTC
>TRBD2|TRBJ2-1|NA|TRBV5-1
CASSFLLAGDNEQFF
TGCGCCAGCAGCTTTCTCCTAGCGGGAGATAATGAGCAGTTCTTC
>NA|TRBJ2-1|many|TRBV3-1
CASSYTGSSYNEQFF
TGTGCCAGCAGTTACACAGGAAGCTCCTACAATGAGCAGTTCTTC
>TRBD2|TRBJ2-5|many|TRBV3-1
CASSQETSGVQETQYF
TGTGCCAGCAGCCAGGAGACTAGCGGTGTACAAGAGACCCAGTACTTC
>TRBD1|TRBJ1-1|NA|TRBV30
CAWSQGVDTEAFF
TGTGCCTGGAGTCAGGGGGTGGACACTGAAGCTTTCTTT
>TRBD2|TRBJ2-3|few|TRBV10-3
CAISDPGGLGPTADTQYF
TGTGCCATCAGTGACCCGGGGGGTCTAGGGCCGACGGCAGATACGCAGTATTTT
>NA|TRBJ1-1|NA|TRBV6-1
CASSKWGSSEAFF
TGTGCCAGCAGTAAATGGGGGAGTTCTGAAGCTTTCTTT
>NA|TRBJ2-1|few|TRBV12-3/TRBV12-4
CASTPGGEINEQFF
TGTGCCAGCACCCCCGGAGGGGAGATCAATGAGCAGTTCTTC
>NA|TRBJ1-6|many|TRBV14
CASSQVDNSPLHF
TGTGCCAGCAGCCAAGTTGACAATTCACCCCTCCACTTT
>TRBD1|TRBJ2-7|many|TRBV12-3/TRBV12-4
CASTWGDRGLGEQYF
TGTGCCAGCACTTGGGGTGACAGGGGCTTGGGCGAGCAGTACTTC
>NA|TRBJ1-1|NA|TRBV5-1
CASSPPDAGGTEAFF
TGCGCCAGCAGCCCTCCAGACGCGGGGGGGACTGAAGCTTTCTTT
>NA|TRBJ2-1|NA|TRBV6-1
CASSYEGEQFF
TGTGCCAGCAGCTACGAAGGTGAGCAGTTCTTC
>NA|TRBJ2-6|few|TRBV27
CASSLSAGGAGANVLTF
TGTGCCAGCAGTTTATCGGCTGGGGGCGCTGGGGCCAACGTCCTGACTTTC
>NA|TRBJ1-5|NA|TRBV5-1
CASSLDSNSNQPQHF
TGCGCCAGCAGCTTGGACAGTAATAGCAATCAGCCCCAGCATTTT
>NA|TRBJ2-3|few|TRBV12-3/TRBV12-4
CASSLSQYDTQYF
TGTGCCAGCAGTTTATCCCAGTATGATACGCAGTATTTT
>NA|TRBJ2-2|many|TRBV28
CASSLSGGYTGELFF
TGTGCCAGCAGTTTATCCGGGGGATACACCGGGGAGCTGTTTTTT
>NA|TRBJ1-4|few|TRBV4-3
CASSPGGVELFF
TGCGCCAGCAGCCCGGGAGGAGTAGAACTGTTTTTT
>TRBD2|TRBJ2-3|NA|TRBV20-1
CSAIAGGFTDTQYF
TGCAGTGCCATAGCGGGAGGGTTCACAGATACGCAGTATTTT
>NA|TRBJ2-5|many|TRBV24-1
CATSDPRGRVEETQYF
TGTGCCACCAGTGATCCAAGAGGCAGGGTAGAGGAGACCCAGTACTTC
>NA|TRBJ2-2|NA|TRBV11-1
CASSLLEGGELFF
TGTGCCAGCAGCTTACTGGAGGGCGGGGAGCTGTTTTTT
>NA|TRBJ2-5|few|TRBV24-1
CATSDSRYVRETQYF
TGTGCCACCAGTGACTCCAGATACGTCCGGGAGACCCAGTACTTC